This T cell receptor beta chain was found in a study of human T cells and chemical hapten exposure (dated by TCRdb to the early 2020s). With respect to the entire study: For sensitization, 2% DPC in acetone was applied to an approximately 2 cm by approximately 2 cm area of upper inner arm skin. This study followed changes in the peripheral blood TCR repertoire in vivo during primary and secondary sensitization of alopecia patients to the hapten diphenylcyclopropenone (DPC). Most of the patients in the cohort were female, and the cohort covered alopecia areata with under or over 50% scalp involvement, alopecia totalis and alopecia universalis. Patch testing on the upper back used Finn chambers containing 0.01% DPC, with scoring done after 6 days according to International Contact Dermatitis Research Group standards. The libraries were sequenced as a pool, and the TCR yield per sample differed mostly because of small variations in library volumes within the pool. For TCR sequencing, blood came from about 29 alopecia patients at anywhere from one to four time points (pre-sensitization, 2, 6 and 24 weeks). Throughout the roughly 24-week study period, patients were also given weekly therapeutic DPC doses on the scalp. Patient blood was sampled pre-sensitization (week 0) and at 2, 6 and about 24 weeks after DPC sensitization. Here is what the overall study found, with its caveats: Alopecia, a presumed autoimmune disease, was present in all patients, so the immune response of the patients might differ from that of healthy individuals. After repeated subsampling, changes were observed in the strength of the expansion versus patch-test correlation and in the threshold at which the correlation became significant. Expanded TCRs formed significantly more large CDR3 similarity clusters than pre-sensitization or healthy control sets, consistent with antigen-driven responses. No change with DPC sensitization was found in the number of TCRs above 1 in 1000 frequency, and no evidence of global repertoire structure alterations was found. The number of PT1 expanded TCRs positively correlated with patch test score, significant at thresholds 8, 16 and 32 but not 4.

The library relied on RACE. TCRdb shows the sequencer as NextSeq 500. Library preparation attached unique molecular identifiers to individual cDNA molecules for quantitative, reproducible TCR counting. From each blood RNA sample, both TCR alpha and TCR beta chains were sequenced. In the original analysis: The median number of TCRs per sample was approximately 98,000, ranging from about 20,000 to 700,000. V, J and CDR3 annotation of the TCR reads was carried out using the Decombinator software suite. To make PS versus PT1 abundance plots, every sample was subsampled to the same number of TCRs (28,000). TCRs were defined as expanded if absent before sensitization and observed at least eight times at the 2-week time point. TCRdb cleaned the public reads at Q25 with fastp, built clones with MiXCR and kept in-frame beta chains. Rows are combined by CDR3 protein, so each entry shows the most common genes and DNA. The V and J calls follow TCRdb's processing rather than the paper's. The sample profile shows 95,000 to 150,000 distinct CDR3 sequences; about 11% of them were found once. Of the sample, around 2.5% falls within the top ten clones.

From the cysteine through the phenylalanine, the CDR3 covers 13 amino acids. Left in the record is the CDR3 DNA by itself, 39 bases read in frame from the first base. From the germline V gene (reference sequence), CDR1 is SEHNR and CDR2 is FQNEAQ. The V end loses 4 bases and the J end loses 9 bases, and a stretch of 15 bases separates them. The sample's time point label is to be understood as: patch test 3, about 24 weeks after DPC sensitization. Sample treatment or condition, as interpreted from the label and publication: therapeutic diphenylcyclopropenone sensitization with weekly scalp DPC. At each patch-test visit, blood was drawn before the patch test was applied. Patients were considered eligible if aged 18 to 70, diagnosed with alopecia and deemed suitable for DPC therapy, and patients were excluded if pregnant. Total RNA was extracted from unfractionated whole blood collected in Tempus Blood RNA tubes.

This clonotype was seen repeatedly, ten times or more. Its antigen remains unidentified. Base qualities are not at hand, and no much larger clone is one base apart. The chain couples TRBV7-9 to TRBJ2-5, with TRBD1 tentatively as D gene (6 bases match). The sample in question was whole blood, obtained in connection with sensitization to the hapten diphenylcyclopropenone (DPC). The clonotype comes from a woman aged 50 to 65 with alopecia areata. Some clones in this sample may be carry-over from other donors' samples. The CDR3 sequence is CASSSTQGTAQYF. The bases read TGTGCCAGCAGCTCAACGCAGGGGACGGCCCAGTACTTC.